One and the same sample provided the 24 T cell receptor beta chains below, sequenced in a study of T cells after posttransplantation cyclophosphamide. Clones were read by immunoSEQ multiplex PCR, and TCRdb kept only the in-frame ones, dropping some. The table lists around 50,000 clones, almost 95% of them singletons. The source material was PBMCs. These receptors all come from a woman between 45 and 60 years old in good health and a related stem cell transplant donor.

V usage is TRBV18 and J usage is TRBJ1-3; D not resolved. Trimming shortened V by 3 bases and J by 0 bases, and 15 bases separated the two germline ends. This CDR3 contains 17 residues. Germline V gene data show CDR1 as KGHSH and CDR2 as LQKENI. The CDR3 region is CASSPSKDSSSGNTIYF. CDR3 in DNA: TGTGCCAGCTCACCCTCGAAGGACTCGAGCTCTGGAAACACCATATATTTT.

The chain couples TRBV18 to TRBJ1-6, with D tentatively TRBD1 (5 bases). This CDR3 contains 19 residues. Germline V gives CDR1 KGHSH, CDR2 LQKENI. The V end was cut by 1 base, the J end by 7 bases, with 23 bases between. Written as DNA, the CDR3 is TGTGCCAGCTCACCACTTCACGCGGGGGGGTCGGGGATGAATTCACCCCTCCACTTT. It yields the protein CASSPLHAGGSGMNSPLHF.

This sequence joins TRBV2 and TRBJ2-5; possible D gene TRBD1, 5 bases. In germline, CDR1 is SNHLY, CDR2 FYNNEI. The CDR3 is made up of 16 amino acids. The V and J ends lost 1 base and 0 bases respectively, with 12 bases between them. The CDR3 bases are TGTGCCAGCAGTGAAGACCCCTCAGGGTACCAAGAGACCCAGTACTTC. This encodes CASSEDPSGYQETQYF. The full variable domain, its missing parts supplied by reference TRBV2 and TRBJ2-5, is EPEVTQTPSHQVTQMGQEVILRCVPISNHLYFYWYRQILGQKVEFLVSFYNNEISEKSEIFDDQFSVERPDGSNFTLKIRSTKLEDSAMYFCASSEDPSGYQETQYFGPGTRLLVL.

The chain employs TRBV19 and TRBJ2-7; 8 bases line up with TRBD1. The CDR3 extends over 14 amino acids. Germline loops: CDR1 LNHDA, CDR2 SQIVND (reference sequence). Losses at the gene ends were 7 bases for V and 0 bases for J; bases not matched to a gene: 5. This chain's CDR3 is CASTSTGASYEQYF. The CDR3 nucleotides read TGTGCCAGTACTTCGACAGGGGCCTCCTACGAGCAGTACTTC.

The chain has TRBV27 and TRBJ2-7; 15 bases agree with TRBD2. Germline V CDR1 and CDR2: MNHEY, SMNVEV (reference sequence). This CDR3 contains 14 residues. V trimming: 5 bases; J trimming: 6 bases; junction bases outside the gene matches: 2. The DNA of the CDR3 is TGTGCCAGCAGTGCGGGACTAGCGGGAGGCGAGCAGTACTTC. This encodes CASSAGLAGGEQYF.

J is TRBJ2-1 and V is TRBV29-1; D possibly corresponds to TRBD1 (5 bases). Germline V CDR1 and CDR2: SQVTM, ANQGSEA. Deletions cut 7 bases from V and 8 bases from J, with 12 bases between. The CDR3 spans 11 residues. CDR3 sequence: CSGGLDDEQFF. Written as DNA, the CDR3 is TGCAGCGGGGGCCTAGATGATGAGCAGTTCTTC.

V is TRBV4-1 and J is TRBJ1-5; tentatively, D is TRBD1 (5 bases). CDR1 is MGHRA, CDR2 YSYEKL, per germline. This CDR3 has 17 residues. V gave up 0 bases and J gave up 5 bases, with 17 bases separating them. CDR3 protein: CASSQEGPPGMYQPQHF. In nucleotides, the CDR3 is TGCGCCAGCAGCCAAGAGGGCCCGCCAGGGATGTATCAGCCCCAGCATTTT.

The rearrangement links TRBV7-9 to TRBJ1-1, with 7 nucleotides matching TRBD1. Germline V gene sequence: CDR1 SEHNR, CDR2 FQNEAQ (reference sequence). The trim removed 5 bases at V and 4 bases at J, leaving 10 bases unmatched. The CDR3 covers 15 residues. CDR3 sequence reads: CASSISDREGTEAFF. The CDR3 DNA sequence: TGTGCCAGCAGCATATCCGACAGGGAAGGCACTGAAGCTTTCTTT. Full variable domain (remainder filled in from reference TRBV7-9 and TRBJ1-1): DTGVSQNPRHKITKRGQNVTFRCDPISEHNRLYWYRQTLGQGPEFLTYFQNEAQLEKSRLLSDRFSAERPKGSFSTLEIQRTEQGDSAMYLCASSISDREGTEAFFGQGTRLTVV.

The chain has TRBV5-6 and TRBJ2-3, with 7 bases aligning to TRBD1. This CDR3 comprises 16 residues. V gave up 5 bases and J gave up 0 bases; unmatched junction bases: 9. Looked up from germline, CDR1 is SGHDT and CDR2 is YYEEEE. CDR3 loop: CASRNWAGGSTDTQYF. DNA of the CDR3: TGTGCCAGCAGGAACTGGGCAGGGGGTAGCACAGATACGCAGTATTTT.

The chain uses TRBV29-1 and TRBJ1-2; TRBD1 is a possible D gene (5 bases). Germline V CDR1 and CDR2: SQVTM, ANQGSEA. This CDR3 comprises 13 residues. V was trimmed by 1 base and J by 8 bases, leaving 14 bases between them. Here the CDR3 DNA reads TGCAGCGTTGAAGGAGGGTGGGGGGAAGGCTACACCTTC. Translated: CSVEGGWGEGYTF.

The chain has TRBV9 and TRBJ2-1, with 8 positions matching TRBD2. This CDR3 contains 17 residues. J was trimmed by 3 bases and V by 4 bases; bases with no gene match: 12. CDR1 and CDR2 (germline): SGDLS, YYNGEE. For the CDR3, the DNA is TGTGCCAGCAGCCGCCGAGGAGGTAGCGGGAACTACAATGAGCAGTTCTTC. It codes for CASSRRGGSGNYNEQFF.

The chain uses TRBV11-2 and TRBJ1-1; a possible D gene is TRBD1 (5 bases). This CDR3 spans 14 amino acids. Germline CDR1 is SGHAT and CDR2 is FQNNGV. V was cut by 4 bases and J by 3 bases, with 12 bases left in between. The CDR3 sequence is CASSSSSRDTEAFF. The CDR3 region has the DNA TGTGCCAGCAGCTCTTCGTCCAGGGACACTGAAGCTTTCTTT. The full variable domain, completed using reference TRBV11-2 and TRBJ1-1, is EAGVAQSPRYKIIEKRQSVAFWCNPISGHATLYWYQQILGQGPKLLIQFQNNGVVDDSQLPKDRFSAERLKGVDSTLKIQPAKLEDSAVYLCASSSSSRDTEAFFGQGTRLTVV.

The rearrangement uses TRBV2 and TRBJ2-4; 11 bases agree with TRBD2. There are 17 residues in the CDR3. From germline, CDR1 is SNHLY and CDR2 FYNNEI. With V trimmed by 6 bases and J by 2 bases, 9 bases remained unmatched. The chain's CDR3 is CASSPLLAGVSKNIQYF. In DNA form, the CDR3 reads TGTGCCAGCAGCCCCCTACTAGCGGGGGTATCCAAAAACATTCAGTACTTC.

This rearrangement joins TRBV5-8 to TRBJ1-2; no definite D call. This CDR3 has 15 amino acids. The germline V gene has CDR1 SGHTS and CDR2 YDEGEE. Trimming shortened V by 7 bases and J by 1 base, and 17 bases separated the two germline ends. In DNA, the CDR3 is TGTGCCAGCTCCCCCGGGGTCGCGGTTAACTATGGCTACACCTTC. Translated, it gives CASSPGVAVNYGYTF.

The CDR3 region has the DNA TGTGCCAGCAGCCAAGACCACGGGACAGCTGAATCGGCCTACGAGCAGTACTTC. Its protein is CASSQDHGTAESAYEQYF. The chain combines TRBV4-2 with TRBJ2-7; 7 positions match TRBD1. V lost 0 bases and J lost 2; bases outside the gene matches: 13. The CDR3 covers 18 residues. From germline, CDR1 is LGHNA and CDR2 YNFKEQ.

The table lists this clone with a count of one. The V gene is TRBV7-3, the J gene TRBJ2-7, with D perhaps TRBD1 (5 bases). CDR3 length: 15 amino acids. The germline V gene encodes CDR1 SGHTA and CDR2 FQGTGA. The V end lost 0 bases, the J end lost 5 bases, and 14 bases lay between the germline ends. This CDR3 is CASSLTVTVVHEQYF. In nucleotides, the CDR3 is TGTGCCAGCAGCTTAACGGTGACAGTAGTACACGAGCAGTACTTC.

The gene calls are TRBV18 and TRBJ2-5, with D possibly being TRBD2 (6 bases). The CDR3 loop spans 12 amino acids. Deletions cut 2 bases from V and 5 bases from J, with 6 bases between. Germline lookup yields CDR1 KGHSH and CDR2 LQKENI. Here the CDR3 reads CASSPGGETQYF. The CDR3 DNA reads TGTGCCAGCTCACCAGGGGGGGAGACCCAGTACTTC.

The DNA of the CDR3 is TGTGCCAGCAGCGTAGAGGCGGTACGGGGAAACACCATATATTTT. It is translated as CASSVEAVRGNTIYF. The V call is TRBV9, the J call TRBJ1-3; D not resolved. The V end lost 0 bases, the J end lost 4 bases, and 11 bases lay between the germline ends. The CDR3 runs 15 residues. Germline CDR1 and CDR2: SGDLS and YYNGEE.

V gene TRBV9 combines with J gene TRBJ1-6, with D tentatively TRBD1 (5 bases). CDR3 length equals 16 residues. The V gene's germline CDR1 is SGDLS and CDR2 YYNGEE. Trimming stripped 0 bases from V and 7 bases from J, with 14 bases between. This CDR3 reads CASSVEGTGGNSPLHF. The DNA of the CDR3 is TGTGCCAGCAGCGTAGAAGGAACAGGTGGGAATTCACCCCTCCACTTT.

The chain has TRBV7-9 and TRBJ2-1; a possible D gene is TRBD1 (5 bases). The V and J ends lost 5 bases and 5 bases respectively, with 13 bases between them. CDR1 is SEHNR, CDR2 FQNEAQ, per germline (reference sequence). The CDR3 runs to 14 residues. Written as DNA, the CDR3 is TGTGCCAGCAGCACACCGACAGAAAACAATGAGCAGTTCTTC. Encoded protein: CASSTPTENNEQFF.

J is TRBJ2-6 and V is TRBV4-1, with TRBD2 as a possible D gene (7 bases). Germline V gene sequence: CDR1 MGHRA, CDR2 YSYEKL. V was shortened by 4 bases and J by 4 bases, with 17 bases between the two germline ends. The CDR3 covers 17 residues. Written as DNA, the CDR3 is TGCGCCAGCAGCCGGTCGGGGGGCCAAGTCGGGGCCAACGTCCTGACTTTC. This sequence encodes CASSRSGGQVGANVLTF.

V gene TRBV9 combines with J gene TRBJ2-1; 12 bases map to TRBD2. CDR3 length: 16 residues. V gave up 0 bases and J gave up 3 bases; unmatched junction bases: 1. Germline CDR1 is SGDLS and CDR2 is YYNGEE. CDR3 coding DNA: TGTGCCAGCAGCGTAGGACTAGCGGGGGTCTACAATGAGCAGTTCTTC. Encoded protein: CASSVGLAGVYNEQFF.

V gene TRBV5-6 combines with J gene TRBJ2-1; TRBD1 matches at 9 bases. With V trimmed by 0 bases and J by 7 bases, 8 bases remained unmatched. Per the germline V gene, CDR1 is SGHDT and CDR2 is YYEEEE. The length of the CDR3 is 16 residues. This CDR3 is CASSLGPGQGGNEQFF. The CDR3 bases are TGTGCCAGCAGCTTGGGTCCGGGACAGGGAGGAAATGAGCAGTTCTTC.

The V gene is TRBV11-2, the J gene TRBJ2-7; 8 nucleotides agree with TRBD1. Germline CDR1 reads SGHAT; CDR2 reads FQNNGV. Trimming removed 5 bases from V and 2 bases from J; junction bases left unmatched: 5. The CDR3 is 14 amino acids. The CDR3 reads CASSQDRVAYEQYF. The CDR3 DNA follows: TGTGCCAGCAGCCAGGACAGGGTTGCCTACGAGCAGTACTTC.